This T cell receptor (beta chain) was sequenced for a study of T cells in Graves' hyperthyroidism and ophthalmopathy. Study-level findings and limits: Ophthalmopathy, as predicted by the model, came a median 6.5 months after the prediction.

As concerns this clonotype: Antigen: not known.

The PBMCs had their origin in more than 9.5 ml of fresh peripheral blood. Amplification yielded TCR beta CDR3 regions, with RNA transcripts as the source. The TCR CDR3 first-round RT-PCR relied on the HTBI primer set. TCRdb re-called the multiplex PCR reads through MiXCR, storing one row per CDR3 protein. The data hold about 250,000 distinct CDR3 sequences, with around 24% observed a single time. V lost 4 bases to trimming and J lost 4 bases; unmatched junction nucleotides: 8. The CDR3 extends over 14 amino acids. Germline CDR1 GTSNPN, CDR2 SVGIG (reference sequence). The clonotype was recovered from a woman aged 40 to 50 with Graves' ophthalmopathy. J is TRBJ2-7 and V is TRBV30; 9 positions match TRBD1. Source material: blood. Here the CDR3 reads CAWKERTGVYEQYF. DNA of the CDR3: TGTGCCTGGAAGGAAAGGACAGGGGTTTACGAGCAGTACTTC.